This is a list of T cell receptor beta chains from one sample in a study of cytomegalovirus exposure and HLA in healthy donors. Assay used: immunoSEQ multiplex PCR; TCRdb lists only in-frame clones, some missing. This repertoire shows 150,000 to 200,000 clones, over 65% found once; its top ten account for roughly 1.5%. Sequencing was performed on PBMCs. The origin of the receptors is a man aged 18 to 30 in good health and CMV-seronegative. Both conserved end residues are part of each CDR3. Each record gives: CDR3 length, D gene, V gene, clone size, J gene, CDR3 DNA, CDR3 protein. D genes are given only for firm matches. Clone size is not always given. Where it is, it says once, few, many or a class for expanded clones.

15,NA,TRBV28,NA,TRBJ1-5,TGTGCCAGCAGTTTATCGGCCAGGGGAAGGGAGCCCCAGCATTTT,CASSLSARGREPQHF
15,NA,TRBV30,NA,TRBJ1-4,TGTGCCTGGGGGGCGGGGGACTCCGCCAGGGAAAAACTGTTTTTT,CAWGAGDSAREKLFF
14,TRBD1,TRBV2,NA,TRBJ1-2,TGTGCCAGCGGGGAACAGGGGAAGATAGGTGGCTACACCTTC,CASGEQGKIGGYTF
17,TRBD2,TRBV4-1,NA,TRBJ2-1,TGCGCCAGCAGCCATACGCTTAGCGGGGAGTCCTACAATGAGCAGTTCTTC,CASSHTLSGESYNEQFF
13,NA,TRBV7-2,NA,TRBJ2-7,TGTGCCAGCAGCTCGGGGTTCTCCTACGAGCAGTACTTC,CASSSGFSYEQYF
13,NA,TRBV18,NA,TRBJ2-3,TGTGCCAGCTCACCAGTCGGCACAGATACGCAGTATTTT,CASSPVGTDTQYF
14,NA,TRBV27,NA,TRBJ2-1,TGTGCCAGCACCCCGAACCCGCGTCTCGATGAGCAGTTCTTC,CASTPNPRLDEQFF
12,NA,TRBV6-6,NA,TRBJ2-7,TGTGCCAGCAGTTTCGGCAGGGACAAGCAGTACTTC,CASSFGRDKQYF
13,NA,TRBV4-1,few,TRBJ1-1,TGCGCCAGCAGCCAAGATCCCTTATCCGAAGCTTTCTTT,CASSQDPLSEAFF
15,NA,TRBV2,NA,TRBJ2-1,TGTGCCAGCAGTGGTGAAGGCGGGCGGTACAATGAGCAGTTCTTC,CASSGEGGRYNEQFF
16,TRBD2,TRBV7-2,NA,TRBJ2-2,TGTGCCAGCAGCTCCCTAGCGGGAGTAGGCACCGGGGAGCTGTTTTTT,CASSSLAGVGTGELFF
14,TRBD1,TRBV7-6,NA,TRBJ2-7,TGTGCCAGCAGCTTGGTACAGGGGTTCAACGAGCAGTACTTC,CASSLVQGFNEQYF
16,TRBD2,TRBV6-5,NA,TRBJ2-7,TGTGCCAGCAGTTATTCCGGGAGGGGATCAACCTACGAGCAGTACTTC,CASSYSGRGSTYEQYF
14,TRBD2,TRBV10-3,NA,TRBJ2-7,TGTGCCATCAGTGACGGGACTAGCGGCTACGAGCAGTACTTC,CAISDGTSGYEQYF
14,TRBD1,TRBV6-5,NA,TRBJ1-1,TGTGCCAGCAGCCCCGGGACAGGAGTCACTGAAGCTTTCTTT,CASSPGTGVTEAFF
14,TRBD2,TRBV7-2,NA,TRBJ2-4,TGTGCCAGCAGCTTGCGGGGGTTGGGAAACATTCAGTACTTC,CASSLRGLGNIQYF
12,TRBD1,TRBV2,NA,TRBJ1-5,TGTGCCAGCAGTGGACGGACAGGGCGGGTGCATTTT,CASSGRTGRVHF
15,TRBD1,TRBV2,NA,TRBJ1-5,TGTGCCAGCAGCTCGGACAGGGATGGCAATCAGCCCCAGCATTTT,CASSSDRDGNQPQHF
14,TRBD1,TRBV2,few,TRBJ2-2,TGTGCCAGCAGTGGGACAGGGGACACCGGGGAGCTGTTTTTT,CASSGTGDTGELFF
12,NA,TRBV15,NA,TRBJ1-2,TGTGCCACCAGCGAAAACAGGGTGGGCTACACCTTC,CATSENRVGYTF
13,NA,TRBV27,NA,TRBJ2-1,TGTGCCAGCAGCCCAAGGGGGGGGGCTGGCGGCTTCTTC,CASSPRGGAGGFF
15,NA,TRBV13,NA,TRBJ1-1,TGTGCCAGCAGCACCCCGACAAATTTAGAAACTGAAGCTTTCTTT,CASSTPTNLETEAFF
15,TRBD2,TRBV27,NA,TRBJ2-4,TGTGCCAGCAGTTTAGCGGGGGGAGCCAAAAACATTCAGTACTTC,CASSLAGGAKNIQYF
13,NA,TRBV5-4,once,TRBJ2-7,TGTGCCAGCAGCTTCCAGGGTTCCTACGAGCAGTACTTC,CASSFQGSYEQYF
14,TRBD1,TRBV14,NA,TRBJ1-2,TGTGCCAGCAGCCACGGGACAGGGGTCTATGGCTACACCTTC,CASSHGTGVYGYTF
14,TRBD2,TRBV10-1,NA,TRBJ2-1,TGCGCCAGCAGCCGCGGGAGGTCTTACAATGAGCAGTTCTTC,CASSRGRSYNEQFF
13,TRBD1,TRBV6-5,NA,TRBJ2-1,TGTGCCAGCAGCCCCGGGACAGTCAATGAGCAGTTCTTC,CASSPGTVNEQFF
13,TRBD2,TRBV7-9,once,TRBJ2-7,TGTGCCAGCCAGACCCTAGCGGGAGACGAGCAGTACTTC,CASQTLAGDEQYF
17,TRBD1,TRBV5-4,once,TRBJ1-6,TGTGCCAGCAGATACGCTACAGGGGGCTCCTATAATTCACCCCTCCACTTT,CASRYATGGSYNSPLHF
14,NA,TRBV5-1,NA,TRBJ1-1,TGCGCCAGCAGCTTGGACGGGGGAGGCACTGAAGCTTTCTTT,CASSLDGGGTEAFF
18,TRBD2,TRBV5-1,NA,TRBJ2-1,TGCGCCAGCAGCAAACCGGGACTAGCGGGAGGGGATTACAATGAGCAGTTCTTC,CASSKPGLAGGDYNEQFF
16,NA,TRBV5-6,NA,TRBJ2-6,TGTGCCAGCAGCTTCAGCGGCAGGCCTGGGGCCAACGTCCTGACTTTC,CASSFSGRPGANVLTF
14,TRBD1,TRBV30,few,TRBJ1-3,TGTGCCTGGAGCCCGGGGGACAGGGTATACACCATATATTTT,CAWSPGDRVYTIYF
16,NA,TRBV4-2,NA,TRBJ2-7,TGTGCCAGCAGAAGGGGAGGCGGGGAGAGCTCCTACGAGCAGTACTTC,CASRRGGGESSYEQYF
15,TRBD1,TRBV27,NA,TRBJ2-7,TGTGCCAGCAGTGCCACGACAGGGTACACCTACGAGCAGTACTTC,CASSATTGYTYEQYF
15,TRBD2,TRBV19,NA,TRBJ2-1,TGTGCCAGTAGTATTCTAAGCGGGGGGTACAATGAGCAGTTCTTC,CASSILSGGYNEQFF
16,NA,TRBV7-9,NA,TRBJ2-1,TGTGCCAGCAGCCGGTGGACAGTTTCAGTCCTAAATGAGCAGTTCTTC,CASSRWTVSVLNEQFF
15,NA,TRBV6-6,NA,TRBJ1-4,TGTGCCAGCAGTTTTGGGGGCAGAAATAATGAAAAACTGTTTTTT,CASSFGGRNNEKLFF
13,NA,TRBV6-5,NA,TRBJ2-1,TGTGCCAGCAGTTACTCCGGGATGGGAGAGCAGTTCTTC,CASSYSGMGEQFF
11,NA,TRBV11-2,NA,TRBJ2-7,TGTGCCAGCAGCCGGTGGACAGATTTGTACTTC,CASSRWTDLYF
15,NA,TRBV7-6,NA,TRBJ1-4,TGTGCCAGCAGCTTAGAAGTCTGGAGGGGTGAAAAACTGTTTTTT,CASSLEVWRGEKLFF
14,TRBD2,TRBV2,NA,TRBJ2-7,TGTGCCAGCAGGGGGAGGGCCCCCTACTACGAGCAGTACTTC,CASRGRAPYYEQYF
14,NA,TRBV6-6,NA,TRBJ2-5,TGTGCCAGCAGTTACTCGAAAGTTCGGGAGACCCAGTACTTC,CASSYSKVRETQYF
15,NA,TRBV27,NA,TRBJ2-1,TGTGCCAGCAGTAGACCGGCACTACCTTACAATGAGCAGTTCTTC,CASSRPALPYNEQFF
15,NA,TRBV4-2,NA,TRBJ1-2,TGTGCCAGCAGCCGAGACAGTGGAGCTAACTATGGCTACACCTTC,CASSRDSGANYGYTF
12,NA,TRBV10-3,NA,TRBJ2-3,TGTGCCATCAGTGTCGGAGACGATACGCAGTATTTT,CAISVGDDTQYF
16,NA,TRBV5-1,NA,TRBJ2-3,TGCGCCAGCAGCTTGTCTCTGGGGCTGAAGACAGATACGCAGTATTTT,CASSLSLGLKTDTQYF
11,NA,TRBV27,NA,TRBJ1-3,TGTGCGAGCGGGCATGGAAACACCATATATTTT,CASGHGNTIYF
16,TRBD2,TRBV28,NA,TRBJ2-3,TGTGCCAGCAGTTTATTGCGGGGGGGCAGGTCAGATACGCAGTATTTT,CASSLLRGGRSDTQYF